This entry concerns a single T cell receptor (beta chain). Its target is unknown. This CDR3 contains 16 residues. V trimming: 4 bases; J trimming: 2 bases; junction bases outside the gene matches: 9. Germline V gene lookup returns CDR1 SGHRS and CDR2 YFSETQ. Whereas donors were nominally healthy upon sampling, unrecorded immune exposures were probable. PCR primers comprised 60 Vbeta and 13 Jbeta primers. Here immunoSEQ multiplex PCR was the method, and the copy in TCRdb shows in-frame clones only, minus some. The profile shows roughly 150,000 clones, more than 75% of them singletons. The sample is drawn from a study of cytomegalovirus exposure and HLA in healthy donors. General observations from the study: Cytomegalovirus status was reportedly diagnosed by the classifier with high specificity and sensitivity. The study put some 160 TCR beta chains on its list as cytomegalovirus-associated.

The V gene is TRBV5-1, the J gene TRBJ2-5; the match to TRBD2 covers 9 bases. This TCR was sampled from a man under 40 in good health and CMV-seronegative. Sequencing was carried out using PBMCs. The CDR3 loop reads CASSQGTSSGQETQYF. The DNA for the CDR3 is TGCGCCAGCAGCCAGGGGACTAGCAGTGGGCAAGAGACCCAGTACTTC.